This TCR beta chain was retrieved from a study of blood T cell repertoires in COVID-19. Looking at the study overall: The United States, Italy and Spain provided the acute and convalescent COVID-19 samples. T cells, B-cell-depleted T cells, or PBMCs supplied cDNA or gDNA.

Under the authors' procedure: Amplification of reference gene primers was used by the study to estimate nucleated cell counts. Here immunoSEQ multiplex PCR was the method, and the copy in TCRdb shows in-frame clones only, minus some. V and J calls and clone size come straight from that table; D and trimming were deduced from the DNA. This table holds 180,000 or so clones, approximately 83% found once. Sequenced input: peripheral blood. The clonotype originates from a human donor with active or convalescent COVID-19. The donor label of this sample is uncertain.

DNA of the CDR3: TGCAGCGTTGAAGATCAGCGGGGGAACTCCTACGAGCAGTACTTC. Residues: CSVEDQRGNSYEQYF. J is TRBJ2-7 and V is TRBV29-1; TRBD2 matches 8 bases. There are 15 residues in the CDR3. Germline assignment: CDR1 SQVTM and CDR2 ANQGSEA. J was trimmed by 0 bases and V by 0 bases; bases with no gene match: 4.